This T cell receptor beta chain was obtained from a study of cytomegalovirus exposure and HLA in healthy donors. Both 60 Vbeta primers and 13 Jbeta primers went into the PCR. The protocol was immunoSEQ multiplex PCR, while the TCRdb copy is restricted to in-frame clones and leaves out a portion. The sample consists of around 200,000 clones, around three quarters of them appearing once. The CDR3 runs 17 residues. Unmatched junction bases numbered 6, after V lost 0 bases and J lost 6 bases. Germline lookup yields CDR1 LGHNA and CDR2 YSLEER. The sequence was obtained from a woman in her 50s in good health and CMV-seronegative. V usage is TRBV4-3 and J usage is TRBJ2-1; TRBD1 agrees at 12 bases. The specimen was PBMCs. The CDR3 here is CASSQEGRDRGPNEQFF. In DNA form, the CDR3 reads TGCGCCAGCAGCCAAGAGGGCCGGGACAGGGGGCCCAATGAGCAGTTCTTC.